The entry below gives a single TCR beta chain sequence along with its context. In its sample, this clone was seen a few times. Its antigen has not been determined. Nothing much larger sits one base from this clone, and base qualities are not available. The donors were included in the validation cohort of roughly 120 subjects, a group kept apart from the roughly 700-subject first cohort. The data are from a study of cytomegalovirus exposure and HLA in healthy donors (dated by TCRdb to the late 2010s). The study in broad terms: According to a later analysis, one platform produced both the roughly 120 validation repertoires and the approximately 600 repertoires of the first cohort. Along with the approximately 700-subject first cohort, a separate validation cohort of more than 90 different subjects was used. To predict cytomegalovirus infection status, the study brought together high-throughput TCR immunosequencing, statistical association of individual TCRs with disease status, and machine learning. The study was designed to test whether signatures of past pathogen exposure could be identified by cataloging public T cell receptors.

From cysteine to phenylalanine, the CDR3 is 13 amino acids long. Only CDR3 DNA remains: 39 bases, in frame from the first base. Relative to germline, V is 3 bases shorter and J is 3 bases shorter, with 11 bases between their ends. CDR1 is given as GTSNPN and CDR2 as SVGIG, both from the germline V gene (reference sequence). Library method: the immunoSEQ multiplex PCR assay. The authors' analysis ran thus. A statistical classification framework was built to diagnose cytomegalovirus status from the catalog of TCR beta chain sequences. Drawn from immuneACCESS, this table holds only the in-frame rearrangements with V and J called that TCRdb kept. Clones are partly lost; checked studies trace under half to an unresolved V gene and leave the rest unexplained. The V and J calls and clone size are taken from that table; D and trimming were inferred from the DNA. Recorded for this sample are about 160,000 clones; roughly 90% of them occurred a single time. The ten biggest clones cover 5.5% to 6% of the sample.

Here is what the overall study found, with its caveats: In vitro tests confirmed that a few of the cytomegalovirus-associated TCR beta chains recognize cytomegalovirus antigens. The classifier was reported to diagnose cytomegalovirus status with high specificity and sensitivity in both the original and validation cohorts. The study gave a list of around 170 TCR beta chains associated with cytomegalovirus. The validation cohort had no HLA typing available for a later analysis, so co-occurrence within that cohort was assessed over all 120 or so repertoires. In a later analysis, TCRs clustered in the first cohort were found to also tend to co-occur in the approximately 120 validation repertoires, with 90% to 95% of cluster scores above 0. Most TCR sequences were observed very rarely across donors, whereas some public TCRs were present in many individuals. It was suggested by the authors that the approach could potentially be generalized to other disease states and immunological phenotypes.

This clonotype was sampled from a woman in her 30s in good health and CMV-seronegative. The chain is encoded by TRBV30 joined to TRBJ2-5; the D gene is perhaps TRBD1, on 5 matching bases. The sample taken for sequencing was PBMCs. CDR3 region: CAWRVAGKETQYF. The DNA reads as follows: TGTGCCTGGAGGGTGGCAGGGAAAGAGACCCAGTACTTC.